The rows below give T cell receptor beta chains drawn from one sample of a study of T-cell memory formation after mild COVID-19. TCRdb used MiXCR to reprocess the 5' RACE reads, holding one entry per CDR3 protein. The sample gives roughly 580,000 distinct CDR3 sequences, roughly 17% of which show up once; around 12% is in the top ten. The sample comprised PBMCs or a T cell subset sorted from them (not recorded which). Source of these receptors: an adult woman who had mild COVID-19 (a few samples of this study predate the infection). Cell type and time point are not known. The CDR3 runs from the conserved cysteine through the conserved F or W. The order of the fields is clone size, J gene, V gene, D gene, CDR3 DNA, CDR3 protein. A D gene is named only where the DNA matches it firmly. Expanded clones are given a class, and other clones once, few, many or no size at all.

clone_size: NA
j_call: TRBJ2-7
v_call: TRBV30
d_call: TRBD1
cdr3_nt: TGTGCCTGGAGTGTACGCTGGGACAGGGAAAACGAGCAGTACTTC
cdr3_aa: CAWSVRWDRENEQYF

clone_size: NA
j_call: TRBJ2-6
v_call: TRBV5-6
d_call: NA
cdr3_nt: TGTGCCAGCAGCGTGGAGGCCTCAGGGGGGCCCGGGGCCAACGTCCTGACTTTC
cdr3_aa: CASSVEASGGPGANVLTF

clone_size: NA
j_call: TRBJ2-7
v_call: TRBV5-5
d_call: NA
cdr3_nt: TGTGCCAGCAGCCCTCTCGAGGACACATACGAGCAGTACTTC
cdr3_aa: CASSPLEDTYEQYF

clone_size: many
j_call: TRBJ1-1
v_call: TRBV5-1
d_call: NA
cdr3_nt: TGCGCCAGCAGCTCCGGACAGCCGAACACTGAAGCTTTCTTT
cdr3_aa: CASSSGQPNTEAFF

clone_size: few
j_call: TRBJ2-7
v_call: TRBV4-2
d_call: NA
cdr3_nt: TGTGCCAGCAGCCAAGTGGTGGGGATGGGGTACGAGCAGTACTTC
cdr3_aa: CASSQVVGMGYEQYF

clone_size: once
j_call: TRBJ1-2
v_call: TRBV7-9
d_call: NA
cdr3_nt: TGTGCCAGCAGCGAGACAGAGATCTATGGCTACACCTTC
cdr3_aa: CASSETEIYGYTF

clone_size: NA
j_call: TRBJ2-7
v_call: TRBV15
d_call: NA
cdr3_nt: TGTGCCACCAGCAGAGACCACCTGATGAACGAGCAGTACTTC
cdr3_aa: CATSRDHLMNEQYF

clone_size: NA
j_call: TRBJ2-7
v_call: TRBV20-1
d_call: TRBD2
cdr3_nt: TGCAGTGCTAGAGATTTGGTGGCGGCGGGGGATGAGCAGTACTTC
cdr3_aa: CSARDLVAAGDEQYF

clone_size: NA
j_call: TRBJ2-1
v_call: TRBV4-2
d_call: NA
cdr3_nt: TGTGCCAGCAGCCGTTCCGGGCAAGGGGTAAGTGAGCAGTTCTTC
cdr3_aa: CASSRSGQGVSEQFF

clone_size: NA
j_call: TRBJ1-2
v_call: TRBV20-1
d_call: TRBD1
cdr3_nt: TGCAGTGCTAGAGATTTAGGACAGGGAATACTCTATGGCTACACCTTC
cdr3_aa: CSARDLGQGILYGYTF

clone_size: NA
j_call: TRBJ2-3
v_call: TRBV7-9
d_call: NA
cdr3_nt: TGTGCCAGCAGACAGGGAGATACGCAGTATTTT
cdr3_aa: CASRQGDTQYF

clone_size: NA
j_call: TRBJ2-2
v_call: TRBV29-1
d_call: NA
cdr3_nt: TGCAGCGTTGAGGGTCAAAGGGTGGAGCTGTTTTTT
cdr3_aa: CSVEGQRVELFF

clone_size: few
j_call: TRBJ2-2
v_call: TRBV2
d_call: NA
cdr3_nt: TGTGCCAGCAGTGAAGCGAGAACCAACACCGGGGAGCTGTTTTTT
cdr3_aa: CASSEARTNTGELFF

clone_size: NA
j_call: TRBJ1-2
v_call: TRBV6-6
d_call: NA
cdr3_nt: TGTGCCAGCAGTTACTCGACGTTCCCCCAGGTCAACTATGGCTACACCTTC
cdr3_aa: CASSYSTFPQVNYGYTF

clone_size: once
j_call: TRBJ1-5
v_call: TRBV4-3
d_call: NA
cdr3_nt: TGCGCCAGCAGCCAAGAACAGGGAAATCAGCCCCAGCATTTT
cdr3_aa: CASSQEQGNQPQHF

clone_size: NA
j_call: TRBJ1-5
v_call: TRBV5-6
d_call: NA
cdr3_nt: TGTGCCAGCAGCTTGAACAGAGCCGTATCGCAGCCCCAGCATTTT
cdr3_aa: CASSLNRAVSQPQHF

clone_size: NA
j_call: TRBJ2-5
v_call: TRBV12-3/TRBV12-4
d_call: TRBD2
cdr3_nt: TGTGCCAGCAACCTGGGACTACAAGAGACCCAGTACTTC
cdr3_aa: CASNLGLQETQYF

clone_size: few
j_call: TRBJ2-1
v_call: TRBV4-1
d_call: TRBD2
cdr3_nt: TGCGCCAGCAGCCAAGAGGCGAGCGGGGGGTGGGATGAGCAGTTCTTC
cdr3_aa: CASSQEASGGWDEQFF

clone_size: few
j_call: TRBJ1-1
v_call: TRBV29-1
d_call: NA
cdr3_nt: TGCAGCGTTGTACAAGTGAGCACTGAAGCTTTCTTT
cdr3_aa: CSVVQVSTEAFF

clone_size: NA
j_call: TRBJ1-3
v_call: TRBV11-3
d_call: NA
cdr3_nt: TGTGCCAGCAACAGCGGGGGCGGAAACACCATATATTTT
cdr3_aa: CASNSGGGNTIYF

clone_size: NA
j_call: TRBJ2-7
v_call: TRBV19
d_call: NA
cdr3_nt: TGTGCCAGTAGTATATCTGTCGACAGCTACGAGCAGTACTTC
cdr3_aa: CASSISVDSYEQYF

clone_size: NA
j_call: TRBJ2-3
v_call: TRBV7-9
d_call: TRBD1
cdr3_nt: TGTGCCAGCAGGACAGGGGAGACAGATACGCAGTATTTT
cdr3_aa: CASRTGETDTQYF

clone_size: few
j_call: TRBJ1-2
v_call: TRBV25-1
d_call: NA
cdr3_nt: TGTGCCAGCAGTTGGACCGGGTCGGATAATGGCTACACCTTC
cdr3_aa: CASSWTGSDNGYTF

clone_size: few
j_call: TRBJ2-5
v_call: TRBV9
d_call: NA
cdr3_nt: TGTGCCAGCAGCGTAGAAGGGGGGACCCAGTACTTC
cdr3_aa: CASSVEGGTQYF

clone_size: NA
j_call: TRBJ1-1
v_call: TRBV4-1
d_call: NA
cdr3_nt: TGCGCCAGCAGCTTTACAGGGACCACTGAAGCTTTCTTT
cdr3_aa: CASSFTGTTEAFF

clone_size: few
j_call: TRBJ1-1
v_call: TRBV7-8
d_call: NA
cdr3_nt: TGTGCCAGCAGCTTACAGGGCCTGGCCGCTGAAGCTTTCTTT
cdr3_aa: CASSLQGLAAEAFF

clone_size: few
j_call: TRBJ1-3
v_call: TRBV6-5
d_call: NA
cdr3_nt: TGTGCCAGCAGTTCTCGTTTGGTACGCTCTGGAAACACCATATATTTT
cdr3_aa: CASSSRLVRSGNTIYF

clone_size: few
j_call: TRBJ1-1
v_call: TRBV5-6
d_call: NA
cdr3_nt: TGTGCCAGCAGCCAGATGGGCAGGGGCGTAACTGAAGCTTTCTTT
cdr3_aa: CASSQMGRGVTEAFF

clone_size: NA
j_call: TRBJ2-3
v_call: TRBV20-1
d_call: NA
cdr3_nt: TGCAGTGCTAGAGATTGGCGGGGGCTCACAGATACGCAGTATTTT
cdr3_aa: CSARDWRGLTDTQYF

clone_size: many
j_call: TRBJ2-7
v_call: TRBV4-2
d_call: TRBD2
cdr3_nt: TGTGCCAGCAGCCCCCCGGGGACTAGCGCCAGAGGCGAGCAGTACTTC
cdr3_aa: CASSPPGTSARGEQYF

clone_size: NA
j_call: TRBJ2-7
v_call: TRBV20-1
d_call: NA
cdr3_nt: TGCAGTGCTAGTAGGGCCAGGGTGGGGTACGAGCAGTACTTC
cdr3_aa: CSASRARVGYEQYF

clone_size: once
j_call: TRBJ1-1
v_call: TRBV6-6
d_call: NA
cdr3_nt: TGTGCCAGCAGTTACTCGGGGGAGGGGAACACTGAAGCTTTCTTT
cdr3_aa: CASSYSGEGNTEAFF

clone_size: NA
j_call: TRBJ2-3
v_call: TRBV20-1
d_call: TRBD1
cdr3_nt: TGCAGTGCTAATCAAGGGACAGGGGGATCAGATACGCAGTATTTT
cdr3_aa: CSANQGTGGSDTQYF

clone_size: few
j_call: TRBJ2-1
v_call: TRBV5-8
d_call: NA
cdr3_nt: TGTGCCAGCAGCTTGGGGGGGTTGGGCTTTAATGAGCAGTTCTTC
cdr3_aa: CASSLGGLGFNEQFF

clone_size: few
j_call: TRBJ2-7
v_call: TRBV7-9
d_call: NA
cdr3_nt: TGTGCCAGCAGCTCCCCCCCTGGGATTTACGAGCAGTACTTC
cdr3_aa: CASSSPPGIYEQYF

clone_size: many
j_call: TRBJ2-7
v_call: TRBV12-3/TRBV12-4
d_call: NA
cdr3_nt: TGTGCCAGCAGTTTAGGGGGGCCGACCTACGAGCAGTACTTC
cdr3_aa: CASSLGGPTYEQYF

clone_size: NA
j_call: TRBJ2-7
v_call: TRBV4-2
d_call: TRBD1
cdr3_nt: TGTGCCAGCAGCCATCTAGGGGACAGGATCTCCTACGAGCAGTACTTC
cdr3_aa: CASSHLGDRISYEQYF

clone_size: NA
j_call: TRBJ2-1
v_call: TRBV12-3/TRBV12-4
d_call: NA
cdr3_nt: TGTGCCAGCAGTTGGGAGACAGGTATTAGGCACAATGAGCAGTTCTTC
cdr3_aa: CASSWETGIRHNEQFF

clone_size: NA
j_call: TRBJ2-7
v_call: TRBV5-1
d_call: NA
cdr3_nt: TGCGCCAGCAGCTTCAGTGGGCAGGCCGGCGAGCAGTACTTC
cdr3_aa: CASSFSGQAGEQYF

clone_size: NA
j_call: TRBJ1-2
v_call: TRBV4-2
d_call: TRBD1
cdr3_nt: TGTGCCAGCAGCCCGCCGGGGACAGGGTTCTATGGCTACACCTTC
cdr3_aa: CASSPPGTGFYGYTF

clone_size: NA
j_call: TRBJ2-2
v_call: TRBV3-1
d_call: NA
cdr3_nt: TGTGCCAGCAGTCAATCCACGAACACCGGGGAGCTGTTTTTT
cdr3_aa: CASSQSTNTGELFF

clone_size: many
j_call: TRBJ1-5
v_call: TRBV20-1
d_call: NA
cdr3_nt: TGCAGTGCTAGAGATGGCAGTTATCAGCCCCAGCATTTT
cdr3_aa: CSARDGSYQPQHF

clone_size: few
j_call: TRBJ2-2
v_call: TRBV5-5
d_call: TRBD2
cdr3_nt: TGTGCCAGCAGCTTGGCGGGAGGGACGGCCGGGGAGCTGTTTTTT
cdr3_aa: CASSLAGGTAGELFF

clone_size: few
j_call: TRBJ2-1
v_call: TRBV4-2
d_call: NA
cdr3_nt: TGTGCCAGCAGCCAGGACCCGGTAGCGTCCTACAATGAGCAGTTCTTC
cdr3_aa: CASSQDPVASYNEQFF

clone_size: NA
j_call: TRBJ2-1
v_call: TRBV5-5
d_call: TRBD2
cdr3_nt: TGTGCCAGCAGCGATGCTAGCGGGGGCAATGAGCAGTTCTTC
cdr3_aa: CASSDASGGNEQFF

clone_size: NA
j_call: TRBJ2-1
v_call: TRBV12-3/TRBV12-4
d_call: NA
cdr3_nt: TGTGCCAGCAGTTTAGCGCTGGGGAGGAATGAGCAGTTCTTC
cdr3_aa: CASSLALGRNEQFF

clone_size: few
j_call: TRBJ1-5
v_call: TRBV5-8
d_call: TRBD1
cdr3_nt: TGTGCCAGCCCCGGGACAGGGAGCAATCAGCCCCAGCATTTT
cdr3_aa: CASPGTGSNQPQHF

clone_size: NA
j_call: TRBJ2-5
v_call: TRBV29-1
d_call: NA
cdr3_nt: TGCAGCGTCGTTTGGGGGGATGAGACCCAGTACTTC
cdr3_aa: CSVVWGDETQYF

clone_size: few
j_call: TRBJ2-1
v_call: TRBV29-1
d_call: NA
cdr3_nt: TGCAGCGTTGGGTCGCAGGGTAGCTACAATGAGCAGTTCTTC
cdr3_aa: CSVGSQGSYNEQFF

clone_size: many
j_call: TRBJ2-2
v_call: TRBV5-1
d_call: NA
cdr3_nt: TGCGCCAGCAGCTATCCAGGGGCTGGGAACACCGGGGAGCTGTTTTTT
cdr3_aa: CASSYPGAGNTGELFF

clone_size: few
j_call: TRBJ2-1
v_call: TRBV2
d_call: TRBD2
cdr3_nt: TGTGCCAGCCAGGGCGGGGGGTCCTACAATGAGCAGTTCTTC
cdr3_aa: CASQGGGSYNEQFF

clone_size: NA
j_call: TRBJ1-2
v_call: TRBV2
d_call: NA
cdr3_nt: TGTGCCATTAACCAACAGGGCCCTTCCGGATTGGGCTACACCTTC
cdr3_aa: CAINQQGPSGLGYTF

clone_size: few
j_call: TRBJ1-2
v_call: TRBV7-2
d_call: NA
cdr3_nt: TGTGCCAGCAGCTTACGTACGGTTAACTATGGCTACACCTTC
cdr3_aa: CASSLRTVNYGYTF

clone_size: few
j_call: TRBJ1-1
v_call: TRBV20-1
d_call: TRBD1
cdr3_nt: TGCAGTGCTAGAGAATTCAGGGGGCCCATTGAAGCTTTCTTT
cdr3_aa: CSAREFRGPIEAFF

clone_size: NA
j_call: TRBJ1-1
v_call: TRBV3-1
d_call: NA
cdr3_nt: TGTGCCAGCAATCCGGGGGTTACGAACACTGAAGCTTTCTTT
cdr3_aa: CASNPGVTNTEAFF

clone_size: NA
j_call: TRBJ1-2
v_call: TRBV12-3/TRBV12-4
d_call: NA
cdr3_nt: TGTGCCAGCAGTTTCGGCCGGGTTGGGTATGGCTACACCTTC
cdr3_aa: CASSFGRVGYGYTF

clone_size: NA
j_call: TRBJ1-6
v_call: TRBV3-1
d_call: NA
cdr3_nt: TGTGCCAGCAGCCAAGTTTCCAATTCACCCCTCCACTTT
cdr3_aa: CASSQVSNSPLHF

clone_size: few
j_call: TRBJ2-7
v_call: TRBV7-6
d_call: TRBD1
cdr3_nt: TGTGCCAGCAGCTTAGGGGACAGGGGGCCCTCCTACGAGCAGTACTTC
cdr3_aa: CASSLGDRGPSYEQYF

clone_size: NA
j_call: TRBJ1-3
v_call: TRBV5-1
d_call: NA
cdr3_nt: TGCGCCAGCAGCTCCCCAAGGGAAGGCACTGGAAACACCATATATTTT
cdr3_aa: CASSSPREGTGNTIYF

clone_size: NA
j_call: TRBJ1-1
v_call: TRBV12-3/TRBV12-4
d_call: TRBD1
cdr3_nt: TGTGCCAGCAGTGGATGGGGACAGGAAGCTTTCTTT
cdr3_aa: CASSGWGQEAFF